These 13 T cell receptor beta chains were sequenced from one sample in a study of cytomegalovirus exposure and HLA in healthy donors. PCR was performed using 60 Vbeta and 13 Jbeta primers. Generated by immunoSEQ multiplex PCR, the TCRdb table keeps only in-frame clones and is missing some. Here the sample spans around 210,000 clones, around 80% being singletons. Sequenced material: PBMCs. The receptors derive from a boy aged 5 to 17 in good health and CMV-seronegative.

The chain has TRBV19 and TRBJ1-2, with 9 bases lining up with TRBD1. The CDR3 contains 17 residues. J lost 4 bases, V lost 2 bases, and 11 bases had no gene match. Germline-derived CDR1 and CDR2 are LNHDA and SQIVND (reference sequence). The CDR3 region has the DNA TGTGCCAGTAGTATAATTATGACAGGGGGATTTGGCTATGGCTACACCTTC. As protein: CASSIIMTGGFGYGYTF.

This rearrangement joins TRBV19 to TRBJ2-1; 7 bases map to TRBD1. The germline CDR1 and CDR2 sequences are LNHDA and SQIVND (reference sequence). The CDR3 totals 16 residues. The J segment lost 1 base and the V segment lost 4 bases, leaving 7 bases of the junction unmatched. The CDR3 loop reads CASSNNRGRSYNEQFF. CDR3 DNA: TGTGCCAGTAGTAACAACAGGGGTCGGTCCTACAATGAGCAGTTCTTC.

To note about this clone: The sample holds other DNA sequences that translate to the same CDR3. The V gene is TRBV7-9, the J gene TRBJ2-5, with D unclear. Trimming removed 4 bases at V and 5 bases at J, with 5 bases between. Germline loops: CDR1 SEHNR, CDR2 FQNEAQ (reference sequence). The CDR3 sequence is 11 residues long. The CDR3 DNA is TGTGCCAGCAGCTCCCGGGAGACCCAGTACTTC. It is translated as CASSSRETQYF.

In this sample, this clone turned up once. The chain uses TRBV30 and TRBJ1-1; no clear D. CDR3 size: 12 residues. V was cut by 2 bases and J by 6 bases, with 10 bases left in between. Germline V CDR1 and CDR2: GTSNPN, SVGIG (reference sequence). The CDR3 region is CAWSTGGSEAFF. The DNA for the CDR3 is TGTGCCTGGAGTACGGGCGGGTCTGAAGCTTTCTTT.

This chain links TRBV5-1 with TRBJ2-6; D uncertain. There are 16 residues in the CDR3. Germline-derived CDR1 and CDR2 are SGHRS and YFSETQ. Between the trimmed V and J ends, which lost 0 bases and 4 bases, there was a span of 11 bases. The CDR3 loop is CASSLAPTWGANVLTF. The CDR3 nucleotides are TGCGCCAGCAGCTTGGCCCCTACGTGGGGGGCCAACGTCCTGACTTTC. Full variable domain (remainder filled in from reference TRBV5-1 and TRBJ2-6): KAGVTQTPRYLIKTRGQQVTLSCSPISGHRSVSWYQQTPGQGLQFLFEYFSETQRNKGNFPGRFSGRQFSNSRSEMNVSTLELGDSALYLCASSLAPTWGANVLTFGAGSRLTVL.

Of note for this clone: Other DNA sequences within the sample encode an identical CDR3. This rearrangement joins TRBV7-9 to TRBJ2-7; 10 bases line up with TRBD2. The CDR3 spans 14 residues. The germline CDR1 and CDR2 sequences are SEHNR and FQNEAQ (reference sequence). The V segment lost 2 bases and the J segment 4 bases; nucleotides outside the gene matches: 2. CDR3: CASSLTSGTYEQYF. The CDR3, as DNA: TGTGCCAGCAGCTTAACTAGCGGGACGTACGAGCAGTACTTC. Using reference TRBV7-9 and TRBJ2-7 for the parts outside the CDR3, the full variable domain is DTGVSQNPRHKITKRGQNVTFRCDPISEHNRLYWYRQTLGQGPEFLTYFQNEAQLEKSRLLSDRFSAERPKGSFSTLEIQRTEQGDSAMYLCASSLTSGTYEQYFGPGTRLTVT.

The chain uses TRBV30 and TRBJ1-2; 9 nucleotides line up with TRBD1. V lost 2 bases, J lost 3 bases, and 4 bases stayed unmatched. The CDR3 runs to 14 residues. Germline V lookup: CDR1 GTSNPN, CDR2 SVGIG (reference sequence). This CDR3 is CAWSPDRGYYGYTF. CDR3 coding DNA: TGTGCCTGGAGTCCCGACAGGGGGTACTATGGCTACACCTTC. Filled out from reference TRBV30 and TRBJ1-2, the complete variable domain reads SQTIHQWPATLVQPVGSPLSLECTVEGTSNPNLYWYRQAAGRGLQLLFYSVGIGQISSEVPQNLSASRPQDRQFILSSKKLLLSDSGFYLCAWSPDRGYYGYTFGSGTRLTVV.

This sequence joins TRBV30 and TRBJ1-5, with 8 bases fitting TRBD1. J gave up 0 bases and V 2 bases, and 12 bases lay outside the gene matches. The CDR3 is 18 residues long. CDR1 and CDR2 (germline): GTSNPN, SVGIG (reference sequence). The CDR3 coding sequence is TGTGCCTGGAGTCCACAGGGGGGATCTTTTTATAGCAATCAGCCCCAGCATTTT. This encodes CAWSPQGGSFYSNQPQHF.

This clone appeared a few times. J is TRBJ2-1 and V is TRBV6-4; 12 bases align to TRBD2. The CDR3 has 15 residues. The V segment lost 4 bases and the J segment 9 bases; nucleotides outside the gene matches: 7. Germline CDR1 is MRHNA and CDR2 is SNTAGT. CDR3 bases: TGTGCCAGCAGTGCGACTAGCGGGAGTGGTCTTGAGCAGTTCTTC. Translated: CASSATSGSGLEQFF.

This clone was counted a few times. The J gene is TRBJ2-3, the V gene TRBV2; 7 nucleotides align to TRBD2. Per the germline V gene, CDR1 is SNHLY and CDR2 is FYNNEI. The V and J ends lost 7 bases and 5 bases, in that order; junction bases with no gene match: 3. The CDR3 has 12 amino acids. The CDR3 is CASKPSGDTQYF. CDR3 DNA sequence: TGTGCCAGCAAACCTAGCGGAGATACGCAGTATTTT. Drawing the rest from reference TRBV2 and TRBJ2-3, the complete variable domain is EPEVTQTPSHQVTQMGQEVILRCVPISNHLYFYWYRQILGQKVEFLVSFYNNEISEKSEIFDDQFSVERPDGSNFTLKIRSTKLEDSAMYFCASKPSGDTQYFGPGTRLTVL.

This clone has only a few counts. The chain combines TRBV5-1 with TRBJ2-7; D is possibly TRBD2 (5 bases). Trimming shortened V by 3 bases and J by 2 bases, and 12 bases separated the two germline ends. The CDR3 spans 14 residues. Germline CDR1 is SGHRS and CDR2 is YFSETQ. Here the CDR3 reads CASSSGREPYEQYF. The CDR3 nucleotides read TGCGCCAGCAGCTCTGGACGGGAACCCTACGAGCAGTACTTC.

The chain has TRBV14 and TRBJ1-4; D is possibly TRBD1 (5 bases). This CDR3 region has 16 residues. CDR1 and CDR2 (germline): SGHDN, FVKESK. The germline V and J ends were trimmed by 1 base and 8 bases, with 17 bases remaining between them. The CDR3 spells CASSQGFPRGEEKLFF. In DNA, the CDR3 is TGTGCCAGCAGCCAAGGTTTCCCAAGGGGCGAGGAAAAACTGTTTTTT. The full variable domain, rest sourced from reference TRBV14 and TRBJ1-4, is EAGVTQFPSHSVIEKGQTVTLRCDPISGHDNLYWYRRVMGKEIKFLLHFVKESKQDESGMPNNRFLAERTGGTYSTLKVQPAELEDSGVYFCASSQGFPRGEEKLFFGSGTQLSVL.

The chain has TRBV6-6 and TRBJ2-7; 11 bases align to TRBD2. The CDR3 has 12 residues. Germline CDR1 reads MNHNY; CDR2 reads SVGAGI (reference sequence). V gave up 7 bases and J gave up 5 bases; unmatched junction bases: 1. Written as DNA, the CDR3 is TGTGCCAGCACACTAGCGGGAGACGAGCAGTACTTC. It translates to CASTLAGDEQYF.